This paragraph covers one T cell receptor (beta chain) sequence. Its antigen target is currently unknown. Base qualities were left out, and no much larger clone turns up one base away. The data were taken from a study of OX40 agonist ivuxolimab in advanced cancers. As for the study more broadly: Ivuxolimab was a fully human IgG2 agonistic monoclonal antibody targeting the costimulatory receptor OX40 (CD134). Intravenous ivuxolimab was administered to patients every 2 weeks at six dose levels: 0.01, 0.1, 0.3, 1.5, 3 and 10 mg/kg. Of the approximately 50 dose-escalation patients, hepatocellular carcinoma was present in some 19, melanoma in approximately 15, renal cell carcinoma in 9 and head and neck cancer in 9. A male proportion of around 81% and a mean age of 60 years, ranging from roughly 23 to 79, were recorded for the dose-escalation cohort. Prior anti-PD-1, anti-PD-L1 or anti-CTLA-4 therapy was permitted, and checkpoint inhibitors had been received by about 36% of dose-escalation patients. Partial responses were achieved by three dose-escalation patients, of whom one had hepatocellular carcinoma and two had cutaneous melanoma. Peripheral TCRbeta sequencing was intended to test whether TCR sequence diversity was altered and clonal T-cell expansion was caused by ivuxolimab. The monotherapy dose-escalation portion (N ≈ 52 patients) of the phase I ivuxolimab trial is reported in the paper. The research as a whole found: In partial responders in the 0.1-3.0 mg/kg groups, normalized peripheral clonal expansion was found to be among the lowest, especially among CD8+ T cells. After ivuxolimab, more expanded clones were found on average in CD8+ T cells than in CD4+ T cells. Antigen specificity was not determined for the clonally expanded peripheral T cells. At doses from 0.1 to 3.0 mg/kg, clonal expansion was seen in both CD4+ and CD8+ blood T cells between baseline and week 6. Low levels of normalized T-cell clonal expansion were also seen in some patients who did not respond.

Genomic DNA was isolated from the sorted cells so that the TCRbeta CDR3 region could be sequenced. The immunoSEQ Assay was used to sequence the TCRbeta CDR3 regions. TCRdb took over this immuneACCESS table, retaining in-frame rearrangements with V and J assigned. Such tables are incomplete; in checked studies, under half of the missing clones stem from an unresolved V gene, and the remainder is unexplained. The sample table records roughly 110,000 clones; around 93% of these occur just once. Approximately 1.3% of the sample goes to the ten largest clones. Patients with autoimmune disease history or receiving systemic immunosuppression were excluded from the trial. Peripheral blood for TCR sequencing was collected from all dose cohorts at baseline, on cycle 4 day 1, and on cycle 7 day 1. The samples were drawn from a first-in-human, open-label, multicenter phase I dose-escalation trial of ivuxolimab. The trial enrolled adults with locally advanced or metastatic head and neck squamous cell, hepatocellular, melanoma or renal cell carcinoma. Before TCR sequencing, CD4+ T cells and CD8+ T cells from peripheral blood were sorted into separate populations.

Sequencing used CD4+ or CD8+ T cells sorted from blood, obtained in a trial of the OX40 agonist ivuxolimab. The TCR originated in an adult with an advanced solid tumor such as melanoma, head and neck, liver or kidney cancer.

The CDR3 has the sequence CAAQSVWRNTEAFF. The DNA sequence is given as TGTGCCGCTCAATCTGTCTGGAGGAACACTGAAGCTTTCTTT. The chain is made from TRBV6-1 and TRBJ1-1; no D segment can be confidently identified. The cysteine opens and the phenylalanine closes a CDR3 of 14 amino acids. Only the CDR3 DNA is retained, 42 bases long and in frame from the first base. V sheds 11 bases and J sheds 1 base, leaving 17 bases between their ends. For CDR1 and CDR2, the germline V gene lists MNHNS and SASEGT.